Given below is one T cell receptor (beta chain) in context. Its antigen remains unidentified. The CDR3 loop spans 14 amino acids. Germline values: CDR1 SGHDN, CDR2 FVKESK. V lost 4 bases and J lost 0, with 10 bases in between. These data originate in a study of T-cell memory formation after mild COVID-19. About the research overall: TCR clusters were mostly confined to one donor each.

Barcoded TCR alpha and TCR beta cDNA libraries with UMIs came from 5'RACE using constant-segment primers. A single record per CDR3 protein comes from TCRdb applying MiXCR to the 5' RACE reads. The sample yields a few hundred thousand distinct CDR3 sequences, 20% to 30% seen once. Whole-study findings and limits: What remained unconfirmed was the SARS-CoV-2 specificity of second-wave clones peaking on day 37. Day 15 to 85 contractors were CD4/CD8 balanced; later expanders leaned CD4+.

The specimen was PBMCs or a T cell subset sorted from them (not recorded which). This clonotype was obtained from an adult woman who had mild COVID-19 (a few samples of this study predate the infection). Cell type and time point are not known. The rearrangement links TRBV14 to TRBJ2-7; D not resolved. The CDR3 sequence is CASSPAHTSYEQYF. CDR3 bases: TGTGCCAGCAGCCCGGCTCATACCTCCTACGAGCAGTACTTC.